This TCR beta chain was documented in a study of blood T cell repertoires in COVID-19. Study information: Samples came from the United States, Italy and Spain, spanning acute and convalescent COVID-19. T cells, B-cell-depleted T cells, or PBMCs provided the cDNA or gDNA that served as material.

This clone was counted only a few times. In the authors' workflow: Quantification of nucleated cells was approximated via reference gene primer amplification. Measured with immunoSEQ multiplex PCR; TCRdb has only the in-frame clones, and not every one. That table furnishes V, J and clone size, whereas the DNA furnished D and trimming. The table has about 140,000 clones, around 80% seen once; the top ten hold about 15%. The CDR3 extends over 17 amino acids. Germline V gene sequence: CDR1 KGHDR, CDR2 SFDVKD. The J segment lost 4 bases and the V segment lost 4 bases, leaving 13 bases of the junction unmatched.

This clonotype was obtained from a man aged 50-59 years with acute or convalescent COVID-19. Sequenced input: peripheral blood. The rearrangement joins TRBV24-1 to TRBJ2-3; 7 bases line up with TRBD1. This CDR3 reads CATSDPKGGQRADTQYF. The CDR3 DNA reads as TGTGCCACCAGTGACCCCAAAGGGGGCCAAAGGGCAGATACGCAGTATTTT.